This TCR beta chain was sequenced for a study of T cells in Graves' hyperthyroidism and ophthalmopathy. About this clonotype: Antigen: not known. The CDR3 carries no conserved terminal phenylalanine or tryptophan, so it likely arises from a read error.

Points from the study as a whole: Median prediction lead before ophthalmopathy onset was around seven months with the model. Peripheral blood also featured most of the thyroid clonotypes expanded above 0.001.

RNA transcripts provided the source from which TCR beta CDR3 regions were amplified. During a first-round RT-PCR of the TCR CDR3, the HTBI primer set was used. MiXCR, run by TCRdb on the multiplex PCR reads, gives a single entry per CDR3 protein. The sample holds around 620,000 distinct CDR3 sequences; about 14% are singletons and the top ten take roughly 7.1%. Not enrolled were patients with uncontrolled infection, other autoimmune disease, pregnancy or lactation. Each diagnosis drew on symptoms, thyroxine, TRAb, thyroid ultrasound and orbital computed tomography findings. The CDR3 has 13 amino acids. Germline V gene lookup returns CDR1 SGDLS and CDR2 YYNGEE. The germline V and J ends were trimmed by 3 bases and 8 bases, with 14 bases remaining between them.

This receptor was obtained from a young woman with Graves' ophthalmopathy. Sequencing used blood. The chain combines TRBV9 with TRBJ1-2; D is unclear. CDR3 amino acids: CASSEARASGYTL. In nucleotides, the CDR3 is TGTGCCAGCAGCGAGGCTAGGGCTAGCGGCTACACCCTC.